The sequence of this T cell receptor beta chain was determined in a study of identical twins. Study-wide points: Conclusions leaned on cross-sectional statistical analysis and did not track the same donors over time. Beta out-of-frame sequences displayed a weaker excess of sharing between twins. Abundant cord blood beta clonotypes carried fewer insertions; memory repertoires showed none.

A universal primer site was incorporated via template switching, and the cDNA contained unique molecular identifiers. TCRdb recomputed calls from the 5' RACE reads with MiXCR, one row per CDR3 protein. The sample lists approximately 670,000 distinct CDR3 sequences; 6% to 6.5% were seen once. Trimming pared 3 bases from V and 4 bases from J, leaving 3 bases between. The CDR3 is 10 residues long. Germline-derived CDR1 and CDR2 are DFQATT and SNEGSKA (reference sequence). This clonotype was seen at least ten times. No antigen is known for it. The rearrangement uses TRBV20-1 and TRBJ2-5; D not certain. The material sequenced was naive T cells sorted from blood. The clonotype comes from a man younger than 30 in good health. CDR3 DNA: TGCAGTGCTAGTTCAGAGACCCAGTACTTC. It translates to CSASSETQYF.